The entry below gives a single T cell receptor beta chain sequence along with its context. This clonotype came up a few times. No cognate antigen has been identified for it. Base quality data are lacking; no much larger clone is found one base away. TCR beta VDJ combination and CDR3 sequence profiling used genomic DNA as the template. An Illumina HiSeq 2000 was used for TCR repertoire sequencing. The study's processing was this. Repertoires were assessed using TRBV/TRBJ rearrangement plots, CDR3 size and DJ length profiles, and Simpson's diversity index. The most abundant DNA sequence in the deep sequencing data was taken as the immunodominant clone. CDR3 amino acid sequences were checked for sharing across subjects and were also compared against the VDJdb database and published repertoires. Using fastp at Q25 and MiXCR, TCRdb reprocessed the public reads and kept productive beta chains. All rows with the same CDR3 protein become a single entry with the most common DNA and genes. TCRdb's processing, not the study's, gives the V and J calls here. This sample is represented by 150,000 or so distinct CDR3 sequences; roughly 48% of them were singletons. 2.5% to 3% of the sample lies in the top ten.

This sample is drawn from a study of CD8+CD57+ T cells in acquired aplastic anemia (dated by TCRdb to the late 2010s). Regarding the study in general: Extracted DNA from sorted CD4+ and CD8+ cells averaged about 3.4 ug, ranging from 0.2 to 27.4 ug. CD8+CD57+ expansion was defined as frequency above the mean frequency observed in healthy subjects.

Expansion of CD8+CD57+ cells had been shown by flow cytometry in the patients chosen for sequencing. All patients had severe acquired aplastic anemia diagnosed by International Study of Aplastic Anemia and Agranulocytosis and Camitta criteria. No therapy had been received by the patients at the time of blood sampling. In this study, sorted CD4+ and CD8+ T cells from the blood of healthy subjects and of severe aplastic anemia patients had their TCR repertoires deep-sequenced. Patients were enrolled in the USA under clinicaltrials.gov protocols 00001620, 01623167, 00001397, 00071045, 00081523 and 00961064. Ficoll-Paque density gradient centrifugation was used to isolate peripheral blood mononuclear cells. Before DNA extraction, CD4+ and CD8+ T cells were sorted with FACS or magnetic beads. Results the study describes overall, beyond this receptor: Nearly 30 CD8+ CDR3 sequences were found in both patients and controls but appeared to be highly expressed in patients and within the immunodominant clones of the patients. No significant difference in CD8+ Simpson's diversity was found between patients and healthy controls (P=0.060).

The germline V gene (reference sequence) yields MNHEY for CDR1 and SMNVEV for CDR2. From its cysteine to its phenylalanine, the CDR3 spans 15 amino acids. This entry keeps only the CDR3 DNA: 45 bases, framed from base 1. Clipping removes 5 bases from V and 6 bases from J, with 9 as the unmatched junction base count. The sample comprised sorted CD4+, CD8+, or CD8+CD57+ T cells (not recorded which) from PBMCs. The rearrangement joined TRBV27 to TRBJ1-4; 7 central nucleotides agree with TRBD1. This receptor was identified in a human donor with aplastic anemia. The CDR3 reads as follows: CASSPETGRDEKLFF. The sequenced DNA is TGTGCCAGCAGTCCCGAGACAGGGCGGGATGAAAAACTGTTTTTT.